This is a list of T cell receptor beta chains from one sample in a study of OX40 agonist ivuxolimab in advanced cancers. Profiling relied on immunoSEQ multiplex PCR, and the TCRdb table lists in-frame clones only, not all of them. The table records 75,000 to 90,000 clones, roughly 90% of them present only once. The sample in question was CD4+ or CD8+ T cells sorted from blood, obtained in a trial of the OX40 agonist ivuxolimab. These receptors were obtained from an adult with an advanced solid tumor such as melanoma, head and neck, liver or kidney cancer. CDR3s include the opening cysteine and the closing phenylalanine or tryptophan. D genes are given only for firm matches. Size is stated for part of the rows, as once, few or many counts, or as a class when the clone is expanded.

size,J,D,V,DNA,CDR3
.,TRBJ1-1,TRBD1,TRBV5-1,TGCGCCAGCAGCCAAAACAGGGGGAACACTGAAGCTTTCTTT,CASSQNRGNTEAFF
.,TRBJ2-5,TRBD1,TRBV11-2,TGTGCCAGCAGCTTAGGCTTGCGTTCAGGGGGCCGCGAGACCCAGTACTTC,CASSLGLRSGGRETQYF
.,TRBJ1-2,.,TRBV28,TGTGCCAGCAGTTTAGCTCGGACAGCCTATGGCTACACCTTC,CASSLARTAYGYTF
.,TRBJ1-5,TRBD1,TRBV28,TGTGCCAGCAGTTTCGGACAGGATCGACGTCAGCCCCAGCATTTT,CASSFGQDRRQPQHF
.,TRBJ2-7,TRBD2,TRBV7-2,TGTGCCAGCAGCGAACTAGCGGAGGGCGAGCAGTACTTC,CASSELAEGEQYF
few,TRBJ2-2,.,TRBV7-3,TGTGCCAGCAGCCCACAAACTAGCAACGTTGGGGAGCTGTTTTTT,CASSPQTSNVGELFF
.,TRBJ2-1,TRBD2,TRBV7-2,TGTGCCAGCAGTTTAGCGGGAGTTGACAATGAGCAGTTCTTC,CASSLAGVDNEQFF
.,TRBJ2-3,.,TRBV5-1,TGCGCCAGCAGGTATGCCACAGATACGCAGTATTTT,CASRYATDTQYF
.,TRBJ2-6,.,TRBV7-2,TGTGCCAGCAGCTTAGGCTCTGGGGCCAACGTCCTGACTTTC,CASSLGSGANVLTF
.,TRBJ1-1,TRBD1,TRBV4-1,TGCGCCAGCAGACATATTATCCAGGGGGGGCTTAGGGCTGAAGCTTTCTTT,CASRHIIQGGLRAEAFF
once,TRBJ1-5,.,TRBV27,TGTGCCAGCAGTTGGAGGGCCAGCCTAGGGAATCAGCCCCAGCATTTT,CASSWRASLGNQPQHF
.,TRBJ2-5,.,TRBV10-3,TGTGCCATCAGCCGACCAGGGGAGCAAGAGACCCAGTACTTC,CAISRPGEQETQYF
many,TRBJ2-7,.,TRBV5-4,TGTGCCAGCAGCTTGGAACGGGAGTACGAGCAGTACTTC,CASSLEREYEQYF
.,TRBJ1-1,TRBD1,TRBV5-1,TGCGCCAGCAGCTTGGCATTCGGGCCGGGACAGGGAAGGGAGACTGAAGCTTTCTTT,CASSLAFGPGQGRETEAFF
few,TRBJ1-3,TRBD1,TRBV4-1,TGCGCCAGCAGCCAACTCACAGGGGGCTTGGGGACTGGAAACACCATATATTTT,CASSQLTGGLGTGNTIYF
once,TRBJ2-2,.,TRBV19,TGTGCCAGTAGTAGGGCCCCCGGGATTCCGAACACCGGGGAGCTGTTTTTT,CASSRAPGIPNTGELFF
.,TRBJ1-1,.,TRBV2,TGTGCCAGCAGTGAGCAGGGGCAGGTGAACACTGAAGCTTTCTTT,CASSEQGQVNTEAFF
.,TRBJ2-3,TRBD2,TRBV4-2,TGTGCCAGCAGCCAAGAGGAATTAGCGGGGGGCCCAGATACGCAGTATTTT,CASSQEELAGGPDTQYF
.,TRBJ2-1,.,TRBV18,TGTGCCAGCTCACCGGAGAATGGGAATGAGCAGTTCTTC,CASSPENGNEQFF
.,TRBJ2-5,TRBD1,TRBV29-1,TGCAGCGTCCGAGGGACAGGGAATCGAGAGACCCAGTACTTC,CSVRGTGNRETQYF
.,TRBJ2-7,.,TRBV6-6,TGTGCCAGCAGTTACTCTGAGTCCTACGAGCAGTACTTC,CASSYSESYEQYF
.,TRBJ1-1,.,TRBV5-1,TGCGCCAGCAGCTTGGCTGGGAAGCCTGAAGCTTTCTTT,CASSLAGKPEAFF
.,TRBJ2-3,.,TRBV2,TGTGCCAGCAGAGCAGGATTTAGCACAGATACGCAGTATTTT,CASRAGFSTDTQYF
.,TRBJ1-1,.,TRBV5-6,TGTGCCAGCACCCTCCCGGGGGCCCTGAACACTGAAGCTTTCTTT,CASTLPGALNTEAFF
.,TRBJ1-2,.,TRBV15,TGTGCCACCAGCAGAGAGGGGGCTATGGGCCAGAGGGGCTACACCTTC,CATSREGAMGQRGYTF
.,TRBJ1-3,TRBD1,TRBV18,TGTGCCAGCTCCCAGGGGGCTACTGGAAACACCATATATTTT,CASSQGATGNTIYF
.,TRBJ2-2,TRBD2,TRBV4-2,TGTGCCAGCAGCCCGAGGACTAGCGGAAACACCGGGGAGCTGTTTTTT,CASSPRTSGNTGELFF
few,TRBJ1-4,.,TRBV14,TGTGCCAGCAGCCAAGAAAGGCCTCCGGCAAAACTGTTTTTT,CASSQERPPAKLFF
.,TRBJ1-4,.,TRBV4-3,TGCGCCAGCAGCCAAGGAGTAAAACTGTTTTTT,CASSQGVKLFF
.,TRBJ2-7,.,TRBV7-9,TGTGCCAGCAGCACGGGGGGCGGATCCTACGAGCAGTACTTC,CASSTGGGSYEQYF
.,TRBJ2-7,.,TRBV4-2,TGTGCCAGCAGCCGAGAAGTGTTCGAGCAGTACTTC,CASSREVFEQYF
.,TRBJ2-1,.,TRBV10-3,TGTGCCATCAGTGAGTCTGGGTGGGGGAATGAGCAGTTCTTC,CAISESGWGNEQFF
.,TRBJ2-3,.,TRBV27,TGTGCCAGCAGTTTAATCGGCAGGGCCACAGATACGCAGTATTTT,CASSLIGRATDTQYF
.,TRBJ2-2,.,TRBV7-7,TGTGCTAGCAGCTACGCGAGCACCGGGGAGCTGTTTTTT,CASSYASTGELFF
.,TRBJ2-7,TRBD1,TRBV18,TGTGCCAGCTCACTCCGACAGGGGGACTCCTACGAGCAGTACTTC,CASSLRQGDSYEQYF
.,TRBJ1-5,.,TRBV18,TGTGCCAGCTCACGGACCAGGGTATTGGGGTTTCAGCCCCAGCATTTT,CASSRTRVLGFQPQHF
.,TRBJ2-3,.,TRBV11-2,TGTGCCAGCAGCCTTCCGGGACAACGGACAGATACGCAGTATTTT,CASSLPGQRTDTQYF
.,TRBJ2-3,.,TRBV5-1,TGCGCCAGCAGCTTCGACTCCGCGACAGATACGCAGTATTTT,CASSFDSATDTQYF
once,TRBJ2-7,.,TRBV28,TGTGCCAGCAGTTTAAGCGGCCAGCTATACGAGCAGTACTTC,CASSLSGQLYEQYF
.,TRBJ1-5,.,TRBV6-4,TGTGCCAGCTCCCCGGGGGGGGGACAGCCCCAGCATTTT,CASSPGGGQPQHF
.,TRBJ2-7,.,TRBV4-1,TGCGCCAGCAGTCCCGGGCCCTTGCTGAACGAGCAGTACTTC,CASSPGPLLNEQYF
.,TRBJ2-7,TRBD1,TRBV18,TGTGCCAGCTCACCACAAGGGACAGGGCAATACGAGCAGTACTTC,CASSPQGTGQYEQYF
few,TRBJ1-5,.,TRBV9,TGTGCCAGCAGCGATGGCCCAACCGGACAGCCCCAGCATTTT,CASSDGPTGQPQHF
.,TRBJ2-7,.,TRBV9,TGTGCCAGCAGCGTAGATCGGCAGGAACCCTTCCACGAGCAGTACTTC,CASSVDRQEPFHEQYF
once,TRBJ2-6,.,TRBV6-1,TGTGCCAGCAGTGAAAAACGACAGGCTGCCCTTTGGCTCTCTGGGGCCAACGTCCTGACTTTC,CASSEKRQAALWLSGANVLTF
.,TRBJ1-1,.,TRBV19,TGTGCCAGTAGTCAGGGAGGGGGAGGAACTGAAGCTTTCTTT,CASSQGGGGTEAFF